One sample yielded the 27 T cell receptor beta chains listed below, sequenced in a study of T cell changes during pregnancy in multiple sclerosis. Clones were read by immunoSEQ multiplex PCR, and TCRdb kept only the in-frame ones, dropping some. The table lists tens of thousands of clones, just under 95% of them singletons. Sample: peripheral blood, taken in the second trimester of pregnancy. All receptors come from a female donor in good health, enrolled as a control in a pregnancy study.

This clone was detected a few times. V usage is TRBV27 and J usage is TRBJ1-6, with a weak D call TRBD1 (5 bases). The ends were cut back, 5 bases at V and 8 bases at J, with 7 bases in the middle. Germline loops: CDR1 MNHEY, CDR2 SMNVEV (reference sequence). The CDR3 length is 12 residues. The CDR3 spells CASSQTDSPLHF. The CDR3 DNA follows: TGTGCCAGCAGTCAGACAGATTCACCCCTCCACTTT.

The chain has TRBV7-9 and TRBJ1-3, with D hard to call. Germline assignment: CDR1 SEHNR and CDR2 FQNEAQ (reference sequence). V lost 5 bases and J 6 bases, leaving 5 bases between the germline ends. This CDR3 comprises 11 residues. Here the CDR3 reads CASSPENTIYF. CDR3 nucleotide sequence: TGTGCCAGCAGCCCAGAAAACACCATATATTTT.

The J gene is TRBJ1-3, the V gene TRBV7-2; perhaps TRBD1 as D (5 bases). Per the germline V gene, CDR1 is SGHTA and CDR2 is FQGNSA. V lost 1 base to trimming and J lost 4 bases, with 20 bases between them. CDR3 size: 18 residues. In DNA, the CDR3 is TGTGCCAGCAGCTTAGACTATTCTAGGGGCTTTGACGGAAACACCATATATTTT. Amino acid sequence: CASSLDYSRGFDGNTIYF.

The J gene is TRBJ1-5, the V gene TRBV5-1; 9 bases are a match to TRBD1. Germline-derived CDR1 and CDR2 are SGHRS and YFSETQ. The CDR3 is 14 residues long. With V trimmed by 4 bases and J by 5 bases, 4 bases remained unmatched. CDR3 DNA sequence: TGCGCCAGCAGCCGGACAGGGGACGATCAGCCCCAGCATTTT. Its translation is CASSRTGDDQPQHF.

This clone appeared once. This CDR3 is CAWNGVSSTDTQYF. For the CDR3, the DNA is TGTGCCTGGAATGGAGTATCTAGCACAGATACGCAGTATTTT. V usage is TRBV30 and J usage is TRBJ2-3; D is uncertain. CDR3 length equals 14 residues. CDR1 and CDR2 (germline): GTSNPN, SVGIG (reference sequence). Trimming removed 4 bases at V and 0 bases at J, with 11 bases between.

V and J are TRBV18 and TRBJ2-7; 10 positions match TRBD1. The CDR3 contains 14 residues. CDR1 KGHSH and CDR2 LQKENI come from the germline V gene. Trimming at V came to 3 bases and at J to 3 bases, leaving 2 bases not matched to a gene. CDR3 nucleotide sequence: TGTGCCAGCTCACCGGGACAGGGGATCTACGAGCAGTACTTC. This translates into CASSPGQGIYEQYF.

The chain is built from TRBV18 and TRBJ1-5; D unresolved. V dropped 2 bases and J dropped 1 base, with 12 bases sitting between them. Germline lookup yields CDR1 KGHSH and CDR2 LQKENI. The CDR3 spans 16 residues. CDR3 sequence: CASSPGADPSNQPQHF. The CDR3 DNA reads TGTGCCAGCTCACCAGGAGCAGACCCGAGCAATCAGCCCCAGCATTTT.

The chain combines TRBV7-9 with TRBJ1-4; possible D gene TRBD1, 5 bases. The CDR3 sequence is 16 residues long. Trimming took 1 base from V and 7 from J, leaving 16 bases between them. Germline V gene lookup returns CDR1 SEHNR and CDR2 FQNEAQ (reference sequence). CDR3 protein: CASSLGLGRVSEKLFF. The CDR3 DNA reads as TGTGCCAGCAGCTTAGGCCTGGGCAGGGTTAGTGAAAAACTGTTTTTT. The full variable domain, rest sourced from reference TRBV7-9 and TRBJ1-4, is DTGVSQNPRHKITKRGQNVTFRCDPISEHNRLYWYRQTLGQGPEFLTYFQNEAQLEKSRLLSDRFSAERPKGSFSTLEIQRTEQGDSAMYLCASSLGLGRVSEKLFFGSGTQLSVL.

The CDR3 DNA is TGTGCCAGCAGCCCTGGCACAACTAATGAAAAACTGTTTTTT. As protein: CASSPGTTNEKLFF. The chain combines TRBV7-2 with TRBJ1-4; D ambiguous. The V end lost 5 bases, the J end lost 0 bases, and 7 bases lay between the germline ends. This CDR3 has 14 residues. Germline loops: CDR1 SGHTA, CDR2 FQGNSA.

This rearrangement joins TRBV10-3 to TRBJ2-7; 10 bases map to TRBD2. The ends lost 4 bases at V and 4 bases at J; junction bases unmatched: 7. The CDR3 runs 15 residues. The germline V gene encodes CDR1 ENHRY and CDR2 SYGVKD. CDR3 DNA: TGTGCCATCAGTGGGGGAGTAGCGGGGGGTTACGAGCAGTACTTC. It yields the protein CAISGGVAGGYEQYF.

The chain links TRBV6-5 to TRBJ2-1; TRBD1 matches 8 bases. The V segment lost 0 bases and the J segment 9 bases; nucleotides outside the gene matches: 4. Per the germline V gene, CDR1 is MNHEY and CDR2 is SVGAGI. The CDR3 has 14 amino acids. This chain's CDR3 is CASSYSGGTGEQFF. Here the CDR3 DNA reads TGTGCCAGCAGTTACTCAGGGGGGACAGGTGAGCAGTTCTTC.

The V gene is TRBV5-6, the J gene TRBJ2-2; the match to TRBD2 covers 8 bases. Germline V lookup: CDR1 SGHDT, CDR2 YYEEEE. Trimming cost V 0 bases and J 5 bases; bases outside gene matches: 9. This CDR3 is 17 amino acids long. The CDR3 loop reads CASSLVIAGQGTGELFF. CDR3 bases: TGTGCCAGCAGCTTGGTAATAGCGGGGCAGGGGACCGGGGAGCTGTTTTTT.

The gene calls are TRBV4-2 and TRBJ1-1; maybe TRBD1 (5 bases). The germline V and J ends were trimmed by 4 bases and 3 bases, with 15 bases remaining between them. This CDR3 comprises 15 residues. The germline V gene encodes CDR1 LGHNA and CDR2 YNFKEQ. The CDR3 DNA reads TGTGCCAGCAGCCGTCCGGACGAAGGGGACACTGAAGCTTTCTTT. Its protein product is CASSRPDEGDTEAFF.

This rearrangement joins TRBV4-3 to TRBJ2-1; perhaps TRBD2 as D (6 bases). CDR3 length: 15 amino acids. Germline V CDR1 and CDR2: LGHNA, YSLEER. Between the trimmed V and J ends, which lost 6 bases and 0 bases, there was a span of 12 bases. DNA of the CDR3: TGCGCCAGCAGTTCTCGGGGGAGCTCCTACAATGAGCAGTTCTTC. Its protein is CASSSRGSSYNEQFF.

V and J are TRBV7-9 and TRBJ1-4, with TRBD1 matching over 8 bases. The J segment lost 6 bases and the V segment lost 5 bases, leaving 2 bases of the junction unmatched. This CDR3 contains 13 residues. Germline CDR1 SEHNR, CDR2 FQNEAQ (reference sequence). The CDR3 DNA is TGTGCCAGCAGCCAGGGGGCGGATGAAAAACTGTTTTTT. Its protein product is CASSQGADEKLFF.

V usage is TRBV9 and J usage is TRBJ2-7; TRBD1 matches at 8 bases. Germline CDR1 is SGDLS and CDR2 is YYNGEE. The CDR3 contains 14 residues. The V segment lost 0 bases and the J segment 6 bases; nucleotides outside the gene matches: 5. For the CDR3, the DNA is TGTGCCAGCAGCGTAGTGGACAGGGTAAGCGAGCAGTACTTC. Amino acid sequence: CASSVVDRVSEQYF. The variable domain in full, with the rest retrieved from reference TRBV9 and TRBJ2-7, is DSGVTQTPKHLITATGQRVTLRCSPRSGDLSVYWYQQSLDQGLQFLIQYYNGEERAKGNILERFSAQQFPDLHSELNLSSLELGDSALYFCASSVVDRVSEQYFGPGTRLTVT.

This chain links TRBV18 with TRBJ1-1, with 7 bases aligning to TRBD1. The CDR3 consists of 14 residues. The J segment lost 11 bases and the V segment lost 2 bases, leaving 11 bases of the junction unmatched. Per germline, CDR1 KGHSH and CDR2 LQKENI. This CDR3 is CASSPRDSRTFAFF. In DNA form, the CDR3 reads TGTGCCAGCTCACCAAGGGACAGCCGAACGTTCGCTTTCTTT.

The chain links TRBV7-9 to TRBJ2-1; 8 bases match TRBD2. The CDR3 has 15 residues. CDR1 and CDR2 from the germline V gene are SEHNR and FQNEAQ (reference sequence). J was trimmed by 9 bases and V by 1 base; bases with no gene match: 8. This CDR3 reads CASSLVIGGASEQFF. In nucleotides, the CDR3 is TGTGCCAGCAGCTTAGTTATCGGGGGGGCCTCTGAGCAGTTCTTC.

V gene TRBV7-2 combines with J gene TRBJ1-1; possible D gene TRBD1, 6 bases. The CDR3 covers 16 residues. Per the germline V gene, CDR1 is SGHTA and CDR2 is FQGNSA. Trimming left V 5 bases short and J 0 bases short, with 16 bases between. CDR3 coding DNA: TGTGCCAGCAGCCCCAGGGGAGCTTATGTGAACACTGAAGCTTTCTTT. Residues: CASSPRGAYVNTEAFF.

The J gene is TRBJ1-4, the V gene TRBV10-3; D uncertain. Per the germline V gene, CDR1 is ENHRY and CDR2 is SYGVKD. V was clipped by 3 bases and J by 8 bases, with 7 bases between them. The length of the CDR3 is 12 residues. In DNA form, the CDR3 reads TGTGCCATCAGTGAAAATGGCGAAAAACTGTTTTTT. Protein product: CAISENGEKLFF.

In this sample, this clone turned up a few times. For the CDR3, the DNA is TGCGCCAGCAGCCAAGTCTACTGGACAGATCAGCCCCAGCATTTT. This gives the protein CASSQVYWTDQPQHF. The rearrangement uses TRBV4-3 and TRBJ1-5; tentative D call: TRBD1 (6 bases). The CDR3 runs to 15 residues. Germline V gives CDR1 LGHNA, CDR2 YSLEER. Trimming removed 1 base at V and 5 bases at J, with 12 bases between.

V usage is TRBV27 and J usage is TRBJ1-5; TRBD1 agrees at 11 bases. Germline CDR1 reads MNHEY; CDR2 reads SMNVEV (reference sequence). This CDR3 contains 15 residues. V gave up 2 bases and J gave up 4 bases; unmatched junction bases: 1. The CDR3 DNA reads TGTGCCAGCAGTTTAGGGACAGGGGGGAATCAGCCCCAGCATTTT. Its protein product is CASSLGTGGNQPQHF.

J is TRBJ2-1 and V is TRBV19; D possibly corresponds to TRBD2 (7 bases). The CDR3 spans 17 residues. Trimming took off 2 bases at V and 5 bases at J, with 19 bases between the two ends. From germline, CDR1 is LNHDA and CDR2 SQIVND (reference sequence). CDR3 sequence: CASSIRRSRGGNNEQFF. CDR3 nucleotides: TGTGCCAGTAGTATACGGAGGTCGAGGGGGGGTAACAATGAGCAGTTCTTC.

The chain carries TRBV4-1 and TRBJ2-1, with a tentative D call TRBD2 (7 bases). Trimming left V 0 bases short and J 6 bases short, with 15 bases between. The CDR3 totals 16 residues. From germline, CDR1 is MGHRA and CDR2 YSYEKL. This chain's CDR3 is CASSQDQGGGPNEQFF. The DNA for the CDR3 is TGCGCCAGCAGCCAAGATCAGGGAGGGGGGCCCAATGAGCAGTTCTTC.

This clone was picked up one time. The rearrangement links TRBV27 to TRBJ1-6; D is unresolved. V was trimmed by 2 bases and J by 8 bases, leaving 10 bases between them. The germline V gene encodes CDR1 MNHEY and CDR2 SMNVEV (reference sequence). CDR3 size: 14 residues. As DNA, the CDR3 is TGTGCCAGCAGTTTAGCGGAGTTGCATTCACCCCTCCACTTT. Amino acid sequence: CASSLAELHSPLHF.

This rearrangement joins TRBV19 to TRBJ2-3; a possible D gene is TRBD2 (6 bases). This CDR3 has 15 amino acids. V gave up 9 bases and J gave up 3 bases, with 19 bases separating them. Germline V gives CDR1 LNHDA, CDR2 SQIVND (reference sequence). The CDR3 is CASNQRRGLTDTQYF. The CDR3 DNA is TGTGCCAGCAACCAGCGGCGGGGACTGACAGATACGCAGTATTTT.

This clone was seen just once. V is TRBV4-2 and J is TRBJ2-3; 8 bases are shared with TRBD2. The germline CDR1 and CDR2 sequences are LGHNA and YNFKEQ. The CDR3 extends over 17 amino acids. V shed 0 bases and J 6 bases; nucleotides not matched to a gene: 11. CDR3 amino acids: CASSQDDTSGGSDTQYF. As DNA, the CDR3 is TGTGCCAGCAGCCAAGATGACACCAGCGGGGGATCTGATACGCAGTATTTT.